One and the same sample provided the 9 T cell receptor beta chains below, sequenced in a study of blood T cells in healthy people across ages. The second PCR ran roughly 6 to 11 cycles with a sample-barcoded 5' primer and J-beta primers. Via MiXCR, TCRdb re-called the 5' RACE reads, giving one row per CDR3 protein. The repertoire consists of some 930,000 distinct CDR3 sequences, with roughly 28% occurring once and the leading ten covering roughly a tenth. The data were also submitted as part of a second study, on T cells of mothers and their children.

The sequenced sample consisted of blood. These receptors came from a woman in her forties in good health.

This clonotype has only a few counts. Here the CDR3 DNA reads TGTGCCAGCAGCCCCCAGGGATATCGCTATGGCTACACCTTC. This encodes CASSPQGYRYGYTF. This chain joins TRBV7-2 and TRBJ1-2; tentative D call: TRBD1 (5 bases). In germline, CDR1 is SGHTA, CDR2 FQGNSA. V lost 5 bases and J lost 4, with 14 bases in between. The CDR3 runs to 14 residues.

This clonotype was seen ten or more times. This chain uses TRBV4-2 with TRBJ1-2; maybe TRBD1 (6 bases). Trimming cost V 0 bases and J 5 bases, with 10 bases left between them. Germline V lookup: CDR1 LGHNA, CDR2 YNFKEQ. This CDR3 is 14 amino acids long. Here the CDR3 reads CASSQDPGVYGYTF. The CDR3 coding sequence is TGTGCCAGCAGCCAAGATCCAGGGGTTTATGGCTACACCTTC.

Note on this clonotype: One junction end does not reproduce the germline sequence, and a read error may be involved. The chain employs TRBV7-6 and TRBJ2-5, with 11 bases lining up with TRBD2. The length of the CDR3 is 17 residues. In germline, CDR1 is SGHVS, CDR2 FNYEAQ. The CDR3 sequence is CASSPTSTSGGQETRYF. The DNA for the CDR3 is TGTGCCAGCAGCCCCACCAGCACTAGCGGGGGTCAAGAGACCCGGTACTTC.

Only a few counts were recorded for this clonotype. The chain couples TRBV20-1 to TRBJ2-1; 12 bases align to TRBD2. V dropped 1 base and J dropped 4; count of bases not matched to a gene: 11. The CDR3 spans 18 residues. The germline V gene has CDR1 DFQATT and CDR2 SNEGSKA (reference sequence). This chain's CDR3 is CSARALAGGRPLYNEQFF. CDR3 in DNA: TGCAGTGCTAGAGCACTAGCGGGGGGCCGACCCCTTTACAATGAGCAGTTCTTC.

The chain is built from TRBV7-9 and TRBJ1-1; D possibly corresponds to TRBD1 (6 bases). Between the trimmed V and J ends, which lost 4 bases and 0 bases, there was a span of 15 bases. This CDR3 has 16 residues. CDR1 SEHNR and CDR2 FQNEAQ come from the germline V gene (reference sequence). The CDR3 region is CASSSDSDSMNTEAFF. The CDR3 DNA is TGTGCCAGCAGCTCAGATTCGGACAGCATGAACACTGAAGCTTTCTTT.

The chain combines TRBV20-1 with TRBJ2-1, with 8 bases aligning to TRBD2. The J call may be in error: the DNA end matches TRBJ2-7 better. Germline loops: CDR1 DFQATT, CDR2 SNEGSKA (reference sequence). CDR3 length: 15 amino acids. CDR3 loop: CSATRGASSYNEQYF. The CDR3 bases are TGCAGTGCCACGCGGGGGGCGAGCTCCTACAATGAGCAGTACTTC.

CDR3 DNA sequence: TGTGCCAGCAGCCAAACTCCGAACACCGGGGAGCTGTTTTTT. This codes for CASSQTPNTGELFF. This rearrangement joins TRBV3-1 to TRBJ2-2, with D uncertain. This CDR3 has 14 amino acids. The V gene lost 2 bases and the J gene lost 0 bases, with 4 bases spanning the gap. The germline CDR1 and CDR2 sequences are LGHDT and YNNKEL (reference sequence). Supplemented by reference TRBV3-1 and TRBJ2-2, the full variable domain reads DTAVSQTPKYLVTQMGNDKSIKCEQNLGHDTMYWYKQDSKKFLKIMFSYNNKELIINETVPNRFSPKSPDKAHLNLHINSLELGDSAVYFCASSQTPNTGELFFGEGSRLTVL.

J is TRBJ2-1 and V is TRBV10-3; the match to TRBD2 covers 8 bases. Germline CDR1 ENHRY, CDR2 SYGVKD. The CDR3 extends over 15 amino acids. Trimming cost V 11 bases and J 8 bases; bases outside gene matches: 17. CDR3 nucleotide sequence: TGTGCCCTCTCCCGGGACGGGGGGGCTAGGGATGAGCAGTTCTTC. It yields the protein CALSRDGGARDEQFF.

J is TRBJ2-4 and V is TRBV7-4; D perhaps matches TRBD1 (5 bases). Germline V gene lookup returns CDR1 SGHVT and CDR2 SQSDAQ. This CDR3 is 18 amino acids long. V was shortened by 10 bases and J by 0 bases, with 25 bases between the two germline ends. The CDR3 reads CAKVDKRYKREAKNIQYF. The CDR3 region has the DNA TGTGCCAAAGTGGACAAACGTTATAAAAGGGAAGCCAAAAACATTCAGTACTTC.